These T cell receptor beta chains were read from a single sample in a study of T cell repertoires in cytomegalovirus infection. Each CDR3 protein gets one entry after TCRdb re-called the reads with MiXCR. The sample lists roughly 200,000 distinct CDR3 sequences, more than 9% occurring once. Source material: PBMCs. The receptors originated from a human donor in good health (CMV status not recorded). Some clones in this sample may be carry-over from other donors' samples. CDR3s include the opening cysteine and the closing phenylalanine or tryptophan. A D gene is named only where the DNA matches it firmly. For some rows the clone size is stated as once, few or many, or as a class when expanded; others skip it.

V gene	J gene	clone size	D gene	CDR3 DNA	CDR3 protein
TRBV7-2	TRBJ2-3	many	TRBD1	TGTGCCAGCAGCTTTACAGGGGGCAAAGTAGATACGCAGTATTTT	CASSFTGGKVDTQYF
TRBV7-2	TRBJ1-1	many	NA	TGTGCCAGCAGCTTAGGACGAGGCCAGAACACTGAAGCTTTCTTT	CASSLGRGQNTEAFF
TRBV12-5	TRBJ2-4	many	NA	TGTGCTAGTGGTTTGGTAGTAGCCAAAAACATTCAGTACTTC	CASGLVVAKNIQYF
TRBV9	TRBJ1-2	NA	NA	TGTGCCAGCAGCCCCCAGACAGGAGGCTATGGCTACACCTTC	CASSPQTGGYGYTF
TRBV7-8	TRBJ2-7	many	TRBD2	TGTGCCAGCAGCTTAGCGGGACTAGCCTACGAGCAGTACTTC	CASSLAGLAYEQYF
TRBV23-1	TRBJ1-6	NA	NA	TGCGCCAGCAGTCAATGGGTACGGGGAAGTGATTCACCCCTCCACTTT	CASSQWVRGSDSPLHF
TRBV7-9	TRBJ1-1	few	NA	TGTGCCAGCAGCTTAGCCTTCAGTAATCAGGAAGCTTTCTTT	CASSLAFSNQEAFF
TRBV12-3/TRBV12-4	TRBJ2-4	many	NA	TGTGCCAGCAGTGTACAAGCCAAAAACATTCAGTACTTC	CASSVQAKNIQYF
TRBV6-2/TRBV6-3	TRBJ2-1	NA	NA	TGTGCCAGCAGTACCCTCGCGGATGAGCAGTTCTTC	CASSTLADEQFF
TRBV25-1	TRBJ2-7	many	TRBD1	TGTGCCAGCACACCACAGGGGTTCCCCTACGAGCAGTACTTC	CASTPQGFPYEQYF
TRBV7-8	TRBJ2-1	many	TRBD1	TGTGCCAGCAGCTTGGACCGGGACAGGGGCACGGATGAGCAGTTCTTC	CASSLDRDRGTDEQFF
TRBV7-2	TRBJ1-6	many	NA	TGTGCCAGCAGCTTAGATCCCGCCCTTAATTCACCCCTCCACTTT	CASSLDPALNSPLHF
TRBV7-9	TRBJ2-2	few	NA	TGTGCCAGCAGCTACAGCACAGCGAACACCGGGGAGCTGTTTTTT	CASSYSTANTGELFF
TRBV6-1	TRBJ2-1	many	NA	TGTGCCAGCAGTGAATTTGCGGGAGAGCAGTTCTTC	CASSEFAGEQFF
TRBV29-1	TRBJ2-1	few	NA	TGCAGCGTTGATATAGCTAGCAGCTCCTACAATGAGCAGTTCTTC	CSVDIASSSYNEQFF
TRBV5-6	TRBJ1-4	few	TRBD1	TGTGCCAGCAGCTTCCGGGACAGTGGTGAAAAACTGTTTTTT	CASSFRDSGEKLFF
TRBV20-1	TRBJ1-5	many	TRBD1	TGCAGTGCTCCCCAAGGGGGCGGAGACAATCAGCCCCAGCATTTT	CSAPQGGGDNQPQHF
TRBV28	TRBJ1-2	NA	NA	TGTGCCAGCAGAACAGGACTTTATGGCTACACCTTC	CASRTGLYGYTF